The clone carrying this T cell receptor beta chain was counted a single time. The target antigen is unknown. TCRdb keeps only in-frame clones here, not all; method: immunoSEQ multiplex PCR. The repertoire holds about 130,000 clones, with around three quarters as singletons. Germline V lookup: CDR1 MNHNY, CDR2 SVGAGI (reference sequence). V lost 2 bases and J lost 0, with 11 bases in between. The CDR3 totals 15 residues. This entry belongs to a study of cytotoxic CD8 clonotypes in ibrutinib-treated CLL. The wider study: After a median about 13 months on treatment (6 to 36), response samples were drawn. The study, taken as a whole, reports: The study found public clonotypes uncommon, contracting or stable on treatment. Starting clonality was above that of age-matched healthy donors and tracked circulating CD8+ T-cell counts.

V usage is TRBV6-6 and J usage is TRBJ2-7, with TRBD2 as a possible D gene (5 bases). The specimen was PBMCs, collected after 12 months of ibrutinib treatment. The TCR was taken from a human donor with chronic lymphocytic leukemia. Here the CDR3 DNA reads TGTGCCAGCAGTTACACACGACTAAGCTCCTACGAGCAGTACTTC. Protein: CASSYTRLSSYEQYF.